Shown below are 6 T cell receptor beta chains from a single sample sequenced in a study of beta chain features in type 1 diabetes (dated by TCRdb to 2016 to 2019). Library preparation was by the immunoSEQ multiplex PCR assay. The entire amount of isolated RNA was reverse transcribed using the High Capacity cDNA Reverse Transcription Kit, so the sequenced TCRB transcripts were expressed ones. TCRdb obtained this table from immuneACCESS and retained in-frame rearrangements with V and J assigned. These tables miss some clones; where compared with another copy, unresolved V genes account for less than half of the shortfall, and the remainder is unexplained. Present in this sample are roughly 250,000 clones, 9.6% of which were seen just once. The ten largest make up 0.03% to 0.04% of the sample. Input material: naive CD4+ T cells from blood. The sample's cell subset or site, from its label and the paper: true naive CD4+ T cells. These receptors were collected from a woman between 18 and 29 years old in good health.

At least ten counts were recorded for this clone. This chain uses TRBV7-2 with TRBJ2-1; no firm D call. The V gene lost 1 base and the J gene lost 12 bases, with 13 bases spanning the gap. The CDR3 spans 13 residues. Germline CDR1 reads SGHTA; CDR2 reads FQGNSA. The CDR3 is CASSLVREVGQFF. CDR3 nucleotide sequence: TGTGCCAGCAGCTTAGTGAGAGAGGTGGGGCAGTTCTTC.

The V call is TRBV6-1, the J call TRBJ1-4; maybe TRBD1 (5 bases). The CDR3 spans 14 residues. Germline V gives CDR1 MNHNS, CDR2 SASEGT. Trimming stripped 7 bases from V and 9 bases from J, with 18 bases between. CDR3 in amino acids: CASTEQQELQKLFF. In nucleotides, the CDR3 is TGTGCCAGCACGGAACAACAGGAGTTACAAAAACTGTTTTTT.

This clone was recorded a few times. V gene TRBV9 combines with J gene TRBJ1-1; TRBD1 matches at 7 bases. CDR1 is SGDLS, CDR2 YYNGEE, per germline. The length of the CDR3 is 12 residues. Trimming cost V 3 bases and J 6 bases; bases outside gene matches: 2. CDR3: CASSDDRAEAFF. As DNA, the CDR3 is TGTGCCAGCAGCGACGACAGGGCTGAAGCTTTCTTT.

This clone was detected many times. This chain connects TRBV10-3 to TRBJ2-1; D might be TRBD2 (5 bases). This CDR3 has 14 amino acids. Trimming took 8 bases from V and 0 from J, leaving 11 bases between them. From germline, CDR1 is ENHRY and CDR2 SYGVKD. The DNA of the CDR3 is TGTGCCATCGCTACGGACTCCTCCTACAATGAGCAGTTCTTC. It encodes CAIATDSSYNEQFF.

This clone has only a few counts. The CDR3 region has the DNA TGTGCCTGGCTTAACCCGGGACTAGCCTCCTACGAGCAGTACTTC. This translates into CAWLNPGLASYEQYF. The chain is built from TRBV30 and TRBJ2-7, with 9 bases lining up with TRBD2. Germline lookup yields CDR1 GTSNPN and CDR2 SVGIG (reference sequence). V gave up 5 bases and J gave up 0 bases; unmatched junction bases: 8. The length of the CDR3 is 15 residues.

This clone has a handful of counts. J is TRBJ1-2 and V is TRBV5-6; 7 nucleotides align to TRBD1. Germline trimming cut 3 bases from V and 1 base from J; bases unmatched to any gene: 6. This CDR3 is 15 amino acids long. Germline loops: CDR1 SGHDT, CDR2 YYEEEE. DNA of the CDR3: TGTGCCAGCAGCTCGGTAAGACAGGGTAACTATGGCTACACCTTC. Its translation: CASSSVRQGNYGYTF.